This T cell receptor beta chain was sequenced in a study of cytomegalovirus exposure and HLA in healthy donors (dated by TCRdb to 2016 to 2017). Background on the whole study: An earlier analysis of approximately 550 of the donors reported more than 250 Gb of sequence data and about 100 million unique TCR beta sequences from 150 million to 200 million T cells. Roughly 300 gigabases of sequencing data and roughly 81 million unique TCR sequences made up an early release that covered roughly 670 HLA-typed donors. The genetic ancestry cluster associated with self-reported Caucasian donors included about four fifths of the 300 to 400 genotyped donors. The study was designed to test whether signatures of past pathogen exposure could be identified by cataloging public T cell receptors. The study profiled the T cell repertoires of hundreds of subjects by immunosequencing and related them to cytomegalovirus serostatus. In addition to the first cohort of 650 to 750 subjects, a separate validation cohort of 120 different subjects was used. High-throughput TCR immunosequencing, statistical association of individual TCRs with disease status, and machine learning were combined to predict cytomegalovirus infection status. To study patterns of TCR occurrence, a later analysis re-analyzed previously published TCR beta repertoires from more than 550 donors and added high-resolution HLA genotyping. In the later analysis, no new phenotypic data were used to find candidate immune exposures; instead, reliance was placed on TCR beta sequences and their occurrence across donors. An earlier analysis of 450 to 750 of the donors used high-throughput TCR beta sequencing to judge whether each TCR beta V gene segment behaved as functional or pseudogenic. Donor age, sex, ethnicity and CMV serostatus were collected together with the repertoire data. A later genetic analysis used genome-wide SNP genotypes for about three fifths of the 666 donors, treating that subset as a discovery cohort. Every repertoire in the discovery cohort had been generated on one and the same sequencing platform. HLA typing covered class I and class II loci at four-digit resolution. The number of typed donors differed by locus: about 620-640 for A, B, C, DRB1 and DQB1; some 540 for DQA1; around 580 for DPA1; and 400 to 480 for DPB1. Because of strong linkage in the cohort, roughly 5 DR-DQ haplotypes were treated as single units for association and clustering. On average, about 240,000 unique TCR beta nucleotide sequences were sequenced per donor among a few hundred genotyped donors of the cohort, with around 19% of those sequences being non-productive. Study-wide conclusions, independent of this receptor: Most CMV-associated TCR beta chains appeared to be HLA-restricted in a later analysis, and the HLA associations seemed to be driven largely by CMV exposure. According to a later analysis, TCR association rates differed among HLA loci, with DRB1 alleles showing the most associated TCRs and HLA-C alleles showing the fewest. In vitro tests confirmed that a few of the cytomegalovirus-associated TCR beta chains recognize cytomegalovirus antigens. In a later analysis, HLA-associated TCR beta chains showed more clonal expansion and lower generation probabilities than non-associated chains that were equally common. A cluster of highly shared sequence variants was judged likely to be a technical artifact of the sequencing pipeline. A later genetic analysis reported fewer N-insertions in productive TCRs among donors in an Asian-associated ancestry cluster than the roughly 640-donor mean. Cytomegalovirus status was reported to be diagnosed by the classifier with high specificity and sensitivity in both the original and validation cohorts. When HLA alleles, especially DR and DQ, strongly co-occurred, attributing TCR associations to individual alleles was difficult. Because some donors lacked HLA typing at each locus, the association tests relied only on the typed subset. Sequencing depth was assumed to be roughly uniform across donors in the presence/absence analyses, though that assumption may not hold. In a later analysis, several top co-occurrence clusters were reported to appear linked to parvovirus B19, influenza, CMV and Epstein-Barr virus. It was suggested by the authors that the approach could potentially be generalized to other disease states and immunological phenotypes. Most TCR sequences were observed very rarely across donors, whereas some public TCRs were present in many individuals. Some IMGT-functional V segments, including TRBV6-2 and TRBV6-3, could not be distinguished by the 87-base-pair reads and were therefore excluded. A later genetic analysis associated a missense DCLRE1C variant with V-gene and J-gene trimming of TCR beta chains, and an independent cohort replicated the association. A further reported finding was that TCR beta sequences accurately predicted the HLA-A and HLA-B alleles for most subjects in the first cohort. For the cohort, immune exposure information was limited to CMV serostatus. Linkage disequilibrium might explain the correlated functional status among segregating V segments, but an unknown experimental factor could not be ruled out. The study listed 150 to 200 TCR beta chains as associated with cytomegalovirus. A later analysis associated 16,951 TCR beta sequences with specific HLA alleles at a false discovery rate of 0.05. Because counts were too low, seventeen rarely observed V segments, including chromosome 9 orphons, were excluded from the earlier analysis of 587 of the donors. This cohort had only TCR beta chains sequenced, and the lack of alpha or paired-chain data limited which features could be detected. In an earlier analysis of approximately 590 of the donors, most TCR beta V segments appeared in productive rearrangements about 87% or about 30% of the time, broadly matching IMGT annotations.

The CDR3 contains 14 residues, cysteine and phenylalanine counted. Only the CDR3 portion is preserved as DNA: 42 bases, with reading frame beginning at the first base. V loses 4 bases at its end and J loses 8 bases; junction bases beyond the gene matches: 10. The germline V gene sets CDR1 to SGHTS and CDR2 to YDEGEE. This clone was counted only a few times. Its antigen is still unknown. Per-nucleotide qualities are absent, and no much larger clonotype sits a single base away. In total, 630 or so healthy bone marrow donors made up the cohort. At the time of sampling, all cohort members were nominally healthy, though unrecorded immune exposures were likely present. The donor tested CMV seropositive, placing the donor among the roughly 300 seropositive members of the cohort. A peripheral blood sample was collected from each donor, and TCR beta sequencing was performed on peripheral blood mononuclear cells. The Qiagen DNeasy Blood Extraction Kit was used to extract genomic DNA from the blood cell samples.

Library preparation used the immunoSEQ multiplex PCR assay. For the multiplex PCR, a mixture combining 60 forward primers for TCR Vbeta segments and 13 reverse primers for TCR Jbeta segments was used. Amplification of the CDR3 region of rearranged TCR beta genes was performed with a multiplex PCR assay on genomic DNA. The amplified TCR beta libraries were sequenced on the Illumina HiSeq System as 87-base-pair reads. The paper's processing steps were these. In a later analysis, some 80 million unique TCR beta chains were counted across the roughly 670 repertoires, and roughly 11 million of these chains were shared by at least two donors. To remove PCR and sequencing errors, raw reads were error-corrected and collapsed into unique sequences using a nearest-neighbor algorithm that merged closely related sequences. Alignment of CDR3 sequences to IMGT reference sequences was used to assign V, D and J gene segments. Each retained sequence needed at least a six-nucleotide match to both a V gene segment and a J gene segment. A rearrangement was called productive if the CDR3 had no stop codons and remained in frame with V and J, and every other rearrangement was called non-productive. Following IMGT convention, CDR3 was defined as the stretch from the second conserved V-encoded cysteine to the conserved J-encoded phenylalanine. The earlier analysis of 550 to 650 of the donors excluded any sequence lacking an unambiguous match to a single V gene segment. An earlier analysis of about 590 of the donors classified V segments as functional when productive rearrangements were above 56.7% and as segregating when the standard deviation between donors was above 5%. A statistical classification framework was developed to diagnose cytomegalovirus status using the catalog of TCR beta chain sequences. In a later analysis, V and J genes were assigned by comparing TCR nucleotide sequences against IMGT/GENE-DB human TR gene sequences. In a later analysis, CDR3 sequences and most-parsimonious VDJ recombination scenarios were assigned using the TCRdist pipeline. In a later analysis, each TCR beta chain was defined by its CDR3 amino acid sequence together with its V-gene family, and reads without a unique V-gene family were excluded. To address suspected cross-contamination and a sequencing artifact, a later analysis removed 450 to 700 highly shared, low-generation-probability nucleotide sequences. A later analysis calculated a clonal expansion index for each public chain from normalized within-repertoire ranks of inferred template counts. A later analysis computed generation probabilities with a VDJ recombination model fitted to out-of-frame rearrangements, and checked the results against IGoR. A later analysis scored TCR-TCR, TCR-HLA and TCR-CMV co-occurrence with hypergeometric tests, applying a repertoire-size bias correction to TCR pairs. In a later analysis, false discovery rates were estimated by permuting HLA or CMV assignments 20 times. In a later analysis, co-occurring TCRs were grouped using DBSCAN, and TCRdist sequence similarity was added for clustering within HLA-allele-positive subsets. Repertoires with fewer than 30,000 or more than 120,000 public chains, plus five repertoires with anomalous nucleotide sharing, were excluded from co-occurrence clustering. The table was pulled from immuneACCESS by TCRdb, which kept in-frame rearrangements only. Such tables lose some clones; where checked, under half of the loss comes from unresolved V genes, and the rest has no known cause. V and J calls and clone size follow that table, whereas D and trimming were derived from the DNA. This sample lists 90,000 to 150,000 clones; about 8.6% were detected once. The ten largest clones represent around 6% of the sample.

The sequence derives from a woman aged 35 to 49 in good health and CMV-seropositive. The sequenced material came from PBMCs. This receptor chain uses TRBV5-8 and TRBJ1-2; 8 middle bases align to TRBD1. The nucleotide sequence is given as TGTGCCAGCAGCGTGCGACAGGGGTTGGGAGGCTACACCTTC. This yields the protein CASSVRQGLGGYTF.